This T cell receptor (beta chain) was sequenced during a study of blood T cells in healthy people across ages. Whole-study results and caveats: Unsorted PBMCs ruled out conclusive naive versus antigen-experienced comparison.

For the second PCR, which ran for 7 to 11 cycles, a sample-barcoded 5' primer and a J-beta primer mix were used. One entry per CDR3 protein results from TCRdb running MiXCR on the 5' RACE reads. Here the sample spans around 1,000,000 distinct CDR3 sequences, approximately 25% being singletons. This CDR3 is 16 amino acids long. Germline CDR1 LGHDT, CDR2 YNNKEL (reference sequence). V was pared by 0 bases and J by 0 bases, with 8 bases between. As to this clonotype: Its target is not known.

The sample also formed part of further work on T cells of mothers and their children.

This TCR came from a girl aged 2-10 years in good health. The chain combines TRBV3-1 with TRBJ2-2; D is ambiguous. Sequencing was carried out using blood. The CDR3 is CASSQDFRPNTGELFF. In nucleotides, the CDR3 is TGTGCCAGCAGCCAAGATTTCAGACCGAACACCGGGGAGCTGTTTTTT.